Listed below are T cell receptor beta chains from one sample, sequenced in a study of regulatory T cells in long-lasting Graves disease. TCRdb reprocessed the multiplex PCR reads with MiXCR, giving one entry per CDR3 protein. The sample contains approximately 210,000 distinct CDR3 sequences, 18% of which appear only once. The sequenced sample was peripheral blood mononuclear cells (PBMCs), obtained at new diagnosis, from a patient treated with antithyroid drugs. These receptors were obtained from a female donor with Graves disease. Both conserved end residues are part of each CDR3. D genes are given only for firm matches. Sizes are listed as once, few, many or a size class.

j_call clone_size v_call d_call cdr3_length cdr3_aa cdr3_nt
TRBJ2-1 many TRBV6-5 TRBD2 16 CASSSLAGTSGNEQFF TGTGCCAGCAGTTCCTTAGCGGGCACTTCAGGTAATGAGCAGTTCTTC
TRBJ2-7 many TRBV29-1 NA 12 CSVETYSYEQYF TGCAGCGTTGAAACATACTCCTACGAGCAGTACTTC
TRBJ2-7 many TRBV20-1 TRBD2 16 CSAEDHNLAGGGEQYF TGCAGTGCTGAGGACCATAATCTAGCGGGAGGCGGCGAGCAGTACTTC
TRBJ2-1 many TRBV14 NA 12 CASSQVRTTQFF TGTGCCAGCAGCCAAGTTCGGACTACTCAGTTCTTC
TRBJ1-1 many TRBV9 NA 14 CASSVGGAGTEAFF TGTGCCAGCAGCGTTGGGGGGGCGGGAACTGAAGCTTTCTTT
TRBJ2-2 many TRBV7-2 NA 15 CASSLDRDRPGELFF TGTGCCAGCAGCTTAGACCGGGATCGGCCCGGGGAGCTGTTTTTT
TRBJ2-7 many TRBV12-3/TRBV12-4 NA 13 CASSSLAVSEQYF TGTGCCAGCAGTTCACTAGCTGTTAGCGAGCAGTACTTC
TRBJ2-2 many TRBV6-2/TRBV6-3 TRBD1 15 CASESDRGITGELFF TGTGCCAGCGAATCGGACAGGGGAATCACCGGGGAGCTGTTTTTT
TRBJ1-2 many TRBV7-2 NA 12 CASSFDTYGYTF TGTGCCAGCAGCTTCGACACGTATGGCTACACCTTC
TRBJ2-5 many TRBV19 NA 16 CASSIDHGRVQETQYF TGTGCCAGTAGTATAGATCATGGACGGGTCCAAGAGACCCAGTACTTC
TRBJ1-1 many TRBV12-3/TRBV12-4 NA 16 CASSSTNTRRNTEAFF TGTGCCAGCAGCTCCACGAACACACGGAGGAACACTGAAGCTTTCTTT
TRBJ2-3 many TRBV6-1 NA 13 CASSDSVAHTQYF TGTGCCAGCAGTGACTCCGTCGCTCATACGCAGTATTTT